A single sample gave rise to the 18 T cell receptor beta chains below, sequenced in a study of PD-L1 blockade in urothelial cancer (dated by TCRdb to the late 2010s). The time point label on this specimen signifies: peripheral blood 6 weeks after treatment start. Receptor libraries were prepared by the immunoSEQ multiplex PCR assay. TCRdb retrieved this table from immuneACCESS and kept in-frame rearrangements only. Not all clones are present; in checked studies, unresolved V genes account for under half, and no reason is known for the remainder. The sample has around 66,000 clones on record, about nine tenths of them singletons. The biggest ten clones account for about 11% of the sample. The sequenced sample was PBMCs, obtained around atezolizumab (anti-PD-L1) treatment. The receptors shown here come from a man in his fifties or sixties with urothelial cancer.

Here the CDR3 DNA reads TGTGCCAGCACCCGAATCCGGGGAGATTCGAATCAGCCCCAGCATTTT. Translated, it gives CASTRIRGDSNQPQHF. The rearrangement uses TRBV2 and TRBJ1-5; no firm D call. V gave up 7 bases and J gave up 4 bases, with 20 bases separating them. The CDR3 runs to 16 residues. Looked up from germline, CDR1 is SNHLY and CDR2 is FYNNEI.

J is TRBJ1-1 and V is TRBV28; 7 bases map to TRBD1. The trim removed 6 bases at V and 7 bases at J, leaving 14 bases unmatched. There are 15 residues in the CDR3. CDR1 is MDHEN and CDR2 is SYDVKM in the germline V gene. This CDR3 is CASRIQQGPADEAFF. As DNA, the CDR3 is TGTGCCAGCAGAATACAACAGGGGCCAGCCGATGAAGCTTTCTTT.

V and J are TRBV10-3 and TRBJ2-7; a weak D match, TRBD2 (6 bases). Germline CDR1 ENHRY, CDR2 SYGVKD. Trimming removed 3 bases at V and 2 bases at J, with 23 bases between. The CDR3 is made up of 18 amino acids. The CDR3 sequence is CAISDWGFGGVETYEQYF. The CDR3 nucleotides are TGTGCCATCAGTGACTGGGGTTTCGGCGGGGTTGAAACCTACGAGCAGTACTTC.

The rearrangement links TRBV10-3 to TRBJ1-5, with D tentatively TRBD1 (5 bases). Looked up from germline, CDR1 is ENHRY and CDR2 is SYGVKD. This CDR3 region has 13 residues. Deletions cut 6 bases from V and 1 base from J, with 7 bases between. CDR3 nucleotides: TGTGCCATCAGGCCAGGGAGCAATCAGCCCCAGCATTTT. This codes for CAIRPGSNQPQHF.

The chain employs TRBV6-5 and TRBJ1-1; the D gene is possibly TRBD1 (5 bases). Per the germline V gene, CDR1 is MNHEY and CDR2 is SVGAGI. This CDR3 spans 14 amino acids. Trimming removed 0 bases at V and 8 bases at J, with 13 bases between. In DNA, the CDR3 is TGTGCCAGCAGTTACTCGATCGGATCAGGGGAAGCTTTCTTT. Residues: CASSYSIGSGEAFF.

As concerns this clone: This CDR3 is also generated by other DNA sequences in the sample. The rearrangement joins TRBV9 to TRBJ1-1; D not certain. The CDR3 extends over 13 amino acids. Germline lookup yields CDR1 SGDLS and CDR2 YYNGEE. Trimming shortened V by 4 bases and J by 1 base, and 8 bases separated the two germline ends. The CDR3 bases are TGTGCCAGCAGCCCGCGGGGGAACACTGAAGCTTTCTTT. It translates to CASSPRGNTEAFF.

This chain connects TRBV29-1 to TRBJ1-1; 7 bases map to TRBD1. The junction had 6 bases not matched to a gene; V was cut back by 2 bases and J by 0 bases. Germline-derived CDR1 and CDR2 are SQVTM and ANQGSEA. CDR3 size: 15 residues. The CDR3 nucleotides are TGCAGCGTTGAAACGGACAGGACGATGAACACTGAAGCTTTCTTT. It is translated as CSVETDRTMNTEAFF.

This clone was counted once. This chain connects TRBV12-5 to TRBJ2-1, with D possibly matching TRBD1 (6 bases). V dropped 8 bases and J dropped 5 bases, with 13 bases sitting between them. This CDR3 has 13 residues. Per the germline V gene, CDR1 is LGHNT and CDR2 is FRNRAP. CDR3 residues: CASRQGSNNEQFF. The CDR3 DNA is TGTGCTAGTCGGCAGGGGAGCAACAATGAGCAGTTCTTC.

The rearrangement uses TRBV28 and TRBJ2-1, with D maybe TRBD2 (6 bases). The CDR3 is 15 residues long. The germline gives CDR1 MDHEN, CDR2 SYDVKM. The V gene lost 6 bases and the J gene lost 6 bases, with 18 bases spanning the gap. The CDR3 DNA reads as TGTGCCAGCAGCCCCGGGAGAACTAGAGTCAATGAGCAGTTCTTC. Protein: CASSPGRTRVNEQFF.

The chain couples TRBV4-1 to TRBJ1-4; D remains ambiguous. The germline V and J ends were trimmed by 1 base and 0 bases, with 6 bases remaining between them. This CDR3 comprises 15 residues. The germline V gene encodes CDR1 MGHRA and CDR2 YSYEKL. The CDR3 bases are TGCGCCAGCAGCCAAGCCCGGGCAACTAATGAAAAACTGTTTTTT. It encodes CASSQARATNEKLFF.

The chain is built from TRBV1 and TRBJ2-1; TRBD2, the D gene given by the table, was not confirmed from the DNA. TRBV1 has pseudogene status. This CDR3 spans 19 amino acids. The CDR3, as DNA: TGCACCAGCAGCCAAAGTCTAGCGGGAGGACGTGTGGCTGGCGATGAGCAGTTCTTC. This gives the protein CTSSQSLAGGRVAGDEQFF.

The chain couples TRBV11-3 to TRBJ1-3, with 9 bases aligning to TRBD1. Trimming removed 10 bases from V and 2 bases from J; junction bases left unmatched: 6. Looked up from germline, CDR1 is SGHNT and CDR2 is YENEEA. The CDR3 totals 14 residues. The CDR3 DNA sequence: TGTGCCACGCAGGGACAGGGCGCTGGAAACACCATATATTTT. This encodes CATQGQGAGNTIYF.

The rearrangement joins TRBV7-2 to TRBJ2-7, with 10 nucleotides matching TRBD1. CDR1 and CDR2 from the germline V gene are SGHTA and FQGNSA. The junction had 6 bases not matched to a gene; V was cut back by 1 base and J by 6 bases. The CDR3 totals 15 residues. This CDR3 is CASSLGGTGDGEQYF. DNA for the CDR3: TGTGCCAGCAGCTTAGGTGGGACAGGGGATGGCGAGCAGTACTTC.

This clone is a singleton in its sample. This chain connects TRBV2 to TRBJ1-5; D uncertain. V was pared by 4 bases and J by 9 bases, with 16 bases between. CDR1 is SNHLY, CDR2 FYNNEI, per germline. There are 14 residues in the CDR3. The CDR3 is CASSAMVIQSPQHF. The CDR3 DNA reads TGTGCCAGCAGTGCTATGGTTATACAGTCGCCCCAGCATTTT.

The genes are TRBV5-1 and TRBJ2-5, with D possibly matching TRBD1 (5 bases). Trimming pared 0 bases from V and 1 base from J, leaving 7 bases between. The CDR3 consists of 14 residues. The germline V gene encodes CDR1 SGHRS and CDR2 YFSETQ. CDR3 loop: CASSLARAQETQYF. CDR3 DNA sequence: TGCGCCAGCAGCTTGGCCAGGGCCCAAGAGACCCAGTACTTC.

CDR3 amino acids: CASSHTRGGAYNEQFF. CDR3 DNA sequence: TGTGCCAGCAGCCACACGCGGGGGGGCGCCTACAATGAGCAGTTCTTC. This chain uses TRBV4-2 with TRBJ2-1, with 9 bases fitting TRBD2. The CDR3 extends over 16 amino acids. From germline, CDR1 is LGHNA and CDR2 YNFKEQ. Trimming removed 3 bases from V and 2 bases from J; junction bases left unmatched: 5.

The chain recombines TRBV5-1 with TRBJ2-7; 11 nucleotides align to TRBD2. The CDR3 is 15 amino acids. Per germline, CDR1 SGHRS and CDR2 YFSETQ. Trimming removed 0 bases from V and 2 bases from J; junction bases left unmatched: 1. The CDR3 nucleotides read TGCGCCAGCAGCTTGGTAGCGGGAGGGACCTACGAGCAGTACTTC. Translating it yields CASSLVAGGTYEQYF. The complete variable domain, with remaining parts taken from reference TRBV5-1 and TRBJ2-7, reads KAGVTQTPRYLIKTRGQQVTLSCSPISGHRSVSWYQQTPGQGLQFLFEYFSETQRNKGNFPGRFSGRQFSNSRSEMNVSTLELGDSALYLCASSLVAGGTYEQYFGPGTRLTVT.

The DNA of the CDR3 is TGTGCCAGCGGCCCAAACCCAGGGGGTACCGGGGAGCTGTTTTTT. Translating gives CASGPNPGGTGELFF. The chain links TRBV5-4 to TRBJ2-2, with 7 bases fitting TRBD1. V trimming: 7 bases; J trimming: 5 bases; junction bases outside the gene matches: 11. CDR3 size: 15 residues. Germline values: CDR1 SGHNT, CDR2 YYREEE (reference sequence).